These T cell receptor beta chains were read from a single sample in a study of blood T cell repertoires in COVID-19. Profiled with immunoSEQ multiplex PCR; TCRdb holds only in-frame clones, not every one. The sample yields roughly 350,000 clones, roughly 90% seen once. The sequenced sample was peripheral blood. The receptor set was obtained from a woman aged 50 to 60 with active or convalescent COVID-19. CDR3s include the opening cysteine and the closing phenylalanine or tryptophan. D genes are given only for firm matches. Clone size appears in some rows only: once, few, many, or a class for an expanded clone.

V gene	J gene	D gene	clone size	CDR3 DNA	CDR3 protein
TRBV27	TRBJ2-7	NA	NA	TGTGCCAGCAGGGACTTCGCCTACGAGCAGTACTTC	CASRDFAYEQYF
TRBV4-1	TRBJ1-1	NA	once	TGCGCCAGCTGGGGAGGGGCTCCTGAAGCTTTCTTT	CASWGGAPEAFF
TRBV9	TRBJ1-1	NA	NA	TGTGCCAGCAGCAGGGAGGTTAGCACTGAAGCTTTCTTT	CASSREVSTEAFF
TRBV18	TRBJ1-5	NA	NA	TGTGCCAGCTCACCGGCAGGTCGGCACAATCAGCCCCAGCATTTT	CASSPAGRHNQPQHF
TRBV9	TRBJ2-3	TRBD1	NA	TGTGCCAGCAGCGTAGGGGGACAGGGGCCAGATACGCAGTATTTT	CASSVGGQGPDTQYF
TRBV15	TRBJ1-1	NA	once	TGTGCCACCAGCAGACCCAAGAACACTGAAGCTTTCTTT	CATSRPKNTEAFF
TRBV6-2/TRBV6-3	TRBJ1-6	TRBD1	once	TGTGCCAGCAGCCCAGGGGGACCCGCCCTCCACTTT	CASSPGGPALHF
TRBV5-5	TRBJ1-1	TRBD1	NA	TGTGCCAGCAGCTCAGGGGGAGATACTGAAGCTTTCTTT	CASSSGGDTEAFF
TRBV12-3/TRBV12-4	TRBJ2-7	TRBD1	once	TGTGCCAGCAGCCTGGACAGGTACGAGCAGTACTTC	CASSLDRYEQYF
TRBV19	TRBJ1-2	TRBD1	NA	TGTGCCAGCGTACGGGGACAGAATAACTATGGCTACACCTTC	CASVRGQNNYGYTF
TRBV3-1/TRBV3-2	TRBJ1-2	TRBD1	NA	TGTGCCAGCAGCCAGGGGCAGGGGGCGAATGGCTACACCTTC	CASSQGQGANGYTF
TRBV28	TRBJ2-3	NA	NA	TGTGCCAGCAGTTTTACGGGAGATACGCAGTATTTT	CASSFTGDTQYF
TRBV30	TRBJ1-1	NA	NA	TGTGCCTGGAGGGCCGGGACTGAAGCTTTCTTT	CAWRAGTEAFF
TRBV10-3	TRBJ2-1	TRBD2	NA	TGTGCCATCAGTGCGGCCCAGACTAGCGGGGGGCCTAATGAGCAGTTCTTC	CAISAAQTSGGPNEQFF
TRBV27	TRBJ2-3	TRBD1	NA	TGTGCCAGCAGTCCGGACAGGAGGCCAGATACGCAGTATTTT	CASSPDRRPDTQYF
TRBV19	TRBJ1-5	NA	NA	TGTGCCAGTAGTATATTACACGGGAGGGATCAGCCCCAGCATTTT	CASSILHGRDQPQHF
TRBV5-4	TRBJ2-1	NA	NA	TGTGCCAGCAGCTTGGTTGCAGGTTACAATGAGCAGTTCTTC	CASSLVAGYNEQFF
TRBV6-5	TRBJ2-2	NA	once	TGTGCCAGCAGTTCAGGTCGGGGGTCCGGGGAGCTGTTTTTT	CASSSGRGSGELFF
TRBV11-3	TRBJ2-7	NA	NA	TGTGCCAGCAGCTTAGATCCAGGGCGGATACACTTC	CASSLDPGRIHF
TRBV30	TRBJ1-2	NA	once	TGTGCCTGGAGTGTGGGACACCCCTCTAACTATGGCTACACCTTC	CAWSVGHPSNYGYTF
TRBV19	TRBJ1-5	TRBD1	NA	TGTGCCAGTAGTCCACAGGGGAATAGCAATCAGCCCCAGCATTTT	CASSPQGNSNQPQHF
TRBV4-2	TRBJ2-1	NA	NA	TGTGCCAGCAGCCAAGACCCGGGGATGGACAATGAGCAGTTCTTC	CASSQDPGMDNEQFF
TRBV30	TRBJ1-6	NA	NA	TGTGCCTGGTCGACAGGCCAATATAATTCACCCCTCCACTTT	CAWSTGQYNSPLHF
TRBV30	TRBJ2-7	NA	NA	TGTGCCTGGAATAAATGGCGGGAGCAGTACTTC	CAWNKWREQYF
TRBV2	TRBJ1-3	NA	few	TGTGCCAGCAGCGGACAGTTGGGAAACACCATATATTTT	CASSGQLGNTIYF
TRBV7-8	TRBJ1-5	NA	NA	TGTGCCAGCAGCTTTGGAGGGAATCAGCCCCAGCATTTT	CASSFGGNQPQHF
TRBV6-1	TRBJ2-7	NA	NA	TGTGCCAGCAGTGAACCGTCGAGCTCCTACGAGCAGTACTTC	CASSEPSSSYEQYF
TRBV6-5	TRBJ2-7	NA	NA	TGTGCCAGCAGTTACTCAGGGGGGGCGGACGAGCAGTACTTC	CASSYSGGADEQYF
TRBV24-1	TRBJ2-5	NA	NA	TGTGCCACCAGTGACAGCGCGACCCCAGAGACCCAGTACTTC	CATSDSATPETQYF
TRBV9	TRBJ2-5	TRBD2	once	TGTGCCAGCAGCCCTCAAGCGGGGGGCGGGGAGACCCAGTACTTC	CASSPQAGGGETQYF
TRBV13	TRBJ2-6	TRBD2	NA	TGTGCCAGCAGCTTAGGTCGGTGGGGGGGTACTGGGGCCAACGTCCTGACTTTC	CASSLGRWGGTGANVLTF
TRBV4-1	TRBJ2-5	TRBD1	NA	TGCGCCAGCAGCCATAGGGCGGGGACAGGGGGGAGTATAGGAGAGACCCAGTACTTC	CASSHRAGTGGSIGETQYF
TRBV13	TRBJ2-7	TRBD2	NA	TGTGCCAGCAGCTTATCAGCGGGAGGAACCTACGAGCAGTACTTC	CASSLSAGGTYEQYF
TRBV5-1	TRBJ2-2	TRBD1	NA	TGCGCCAGCAGCCTGTCCGGGACAGGGAACACCGGGGAGCTGTTTTTT	CASSLSGTGNTGELFF
TRBV28	TRBJ2-7	NA	NA	TGTGCCAGCAGTTTAGGGGAGGTTGAGCAGTACTTC	CASSLGEVEQYF
TRBV6-5	TRBJ1-2	NA	NA	TGTGCCAGCAGCCCCCTATTTGTTCATGGCTACACCTTC	CASSPLFVHGYTF
TRBV19	TRBJ2-6	NA	NA	TGTGCCAGTAGTATAGCCCAGGTCTCTGGGGCCAACGTCCTGACTTTC	CASSIAQVSGANVLTF
TRBV9	TRBJ2-2	NA	NA	TGTGCCAGCAGCCTTAGGCAAGGGGCGGCGAACACCGGGGAGCTGTTTTTT	CASSLRQGAANTGELFF
TRBV7-3	TRBJ2-5	TRBD2	NA	TGTGCCAGCAGCTTAACGTCCAGGGAGGGGGAGACCCAGTACTTC	CASSLTSREGETQYF
TRBV2	TRBJ2-3	NA	NA	TGTGCCATCCTTCGCAGGGTCGGTTTCACGCAGTATTTT	CAILRRVGFTQYF
TRBV4-1	TRBJ2-5	TRBD2	NA	TGCGCCAGCAGCCAAGACCCTAGCGGGGGGTTAAAGTTTTGGACCCAGTACTTC	CASSQDPSGGLKFWTQYF
TRBV25-1	TRBJ1-1	TRBD1	NA	TGTGCCAGCAGTGGGATAACAGGGGACGCTTTCTTT	CASSGITGDAFF
TRBV23-1	TRBJ1-3	NA	few	TGCGCCAGCACTCCGAGGGACTCTGGAAACACCATATATTTT	CASTPRDSGNTIYF
TRBV7-8	TRBJ2-2	TRBD2	NA	TGTGCCAGCAGCCCCCAACTAGCGGGAGAACCCGGGGAGCTGTTTTTT	CASSPQLAGEPGELFF
TRBV20-1	TRBJ2-7	NA	NA	TGCAGTGCTAGTTACCCAAGGGGAAACTACGAGCAGTACTTC	CSASYPRGNYEQYF
TRBV7-2	TRBJ2-5	TRBD2	once	TGTGCCAGCAGCGGTGGGGCTAGCGGGGGCCTATCCCAAGAGACCCAGTACTTC	CASSGGASGGLSQETQYF
TRBV2	TRBJ1-1	NA	NA	TGTGCCAGCAGTTGGCTTACAGCTGAAGCTTTCTTT	CASSWLTAEAFF
TRBV19	TRBJ1-6	TRBD1	once	TGTGCCACCCCATCCCTTGGACAGGGACGATCCTATAATTCACCCCTCCACTTT	CATPSLGQGRSYNSPLHF